Each of the 26 T cell receptor beta chains below was sequenced from the same sample in a study of blood T cell repertoires in COVID-19. The repertoire was sequenced with immunoSEQ multiplex PCR; TCRdb's copy has only in-frame clones and lacks some. This sample carries 250,000 to 350,000 clones, under 90% of them seen once, and the ten largest clones take roughly a tenth. Material: PBMCs or T cells enriched from blood (not recorded which). These receptors all come from a woman aged 18-29 years who had recovered from COVID-19.

The J gene is TRBJ2-1, the V gene TRBV5-4; 10 nucleotides line up with TRBD2. The germline V gene encodes CDR1 SGHNT and CDR2 YYREEE (reference sequence). The CDR3 runs 17 residues. With 2 bases clipped from V and 1 base from J, the junction kept 6 bases outside the gene matches. The CDR3 coding sequence is TGTGCCAGCAGCTTTGCTAGCGGGAGTCGGTCCTACAATGAGCAGTTCTTC. Translating gives CASSFASGSRSYNEQFF.

The V gene is TRBV18, the J gene TRBJ1-1; no firm D call. This CDR3 has 13 amino acids. Germline V lookup: CDR1 KGHSH, CDR2 LQKENI. The V and J ends lost 3 bases and 8 bases respectively, with 13 bases between them. The CDR3: CASSPGTAPEAFF. CDR3 nucleotide sequence: TGTGCCAGCTCACCTGGCACAGCTCCGGAAGCTTTCTTT.

The V gene is TRBV7-9, the J gene TRBJ2-1; 8 nucleotides line up with TRBD1. The CDR3 runs 14 residues. In germline, CDR1 is SEHNR, CDR2 FQNEAQ (reference sequence). Germline trimming cut 5 bases from V and 4 bases from J; bases unmatched to any gene: 4. CDR3 loop: CASSPQGGYNEQFF. CDR3 nucleotide sequence: TGTGCCAGCAGCCCACAGGGGGGATACAATGAGCAGTTCTTC.

This clone appeared a few times. V and J are TRBV27 and TRBJ1-2, with unresolved D. CDR1 MNHEY and CDR2 SMNVEV come from the germline V gene (reference sequence). The CDR3 has 14 amino acids. V shed 2 bases and J shed 3 bases, with 10 bases lying between them. The CDR3 DNA reads TGTGCCAGCAGTTTAACGGTATTCGACTATGGCTACACCTTC. Encoded protein: CASSLTVFDYGYTF.

This clone was observed a single time. The chain employs TRBV5-1 and TRBJ1-1; TRBD1 might be the D (5 bases). The germline gives CDR1 SGHRS, CDR2 YFSETQ. V shed 3 bases and J shed 3 bases, with 9 bases lying between them. The CDR3 spans 13 residues. The CDR3 is CASSWGEDTEAFF. Written as DNA, the CDR3 is TGCGCCAGCAGCTGGGGGGAAGACACTGAAGCTTTCTTT.

The V gene is TRBV5-1, the J gene TRBJ2-3; maybe TRBD2 (6 bases). Trimming removed 3 bases at V and 3 bases at J, with 11 bases between. CDR3 length: 14 amino acids. Germline lookup yields CDR1 SGHRS and CDR2 YFSETQ. The CDR3 here is CASSSVTSTDTQYF. In DNA, the CDR3 is TGCGCCAGCAGCTCCGTGACTAGTACAGATACGCAGTATTTT.

The V and J genes are TRBV19 and TRBJ1-5; 9 bases agree with TRBD1. The ends lost 5 bases at V and 6 bases at J; junction bases unmatched: 11. Germline V CDR1 and CDR2: LNHDA, SQIVND (reference sequence). The CDR3 length is 16 residues. Written as DNA, the CDR3 is TGTGCCAGTAGTGGTTCCGGGACAGGGATTGGTCAGCCCCAGCATTTT. It is translated as CASSGSGTGIGQPQHF.

Here the CDR3 DNA reads TGTGCCTGGAGGACCCCGGGACAGGGGTACTATGGCTACACCTTC. It is translated as CAWRTPGQGYYGYTF. This chain joins TRBV30 and TRBJ1-2, with 10 positions matching TRBD1. With 3 bases clipped from V and 3 bases from J, the junction kept 7 bases outside the gene matches. CDR3 length: 15 amino acids. Germline-derived CDR1 and CDR2 are GTSNPN and SVGIG (reference sequence). Filled out from reference TRBV30 and TRBJ1-2, the complete variable domain reads SQTIHQWPATLVQPVGSPLSLECTVEGTSNPNLYWYRQAAGRGLQLLFYSVGIGQISSEVPQNLSASRPQDRQFILSSKKLLLSDSGFYLCAWRTPGQGYYGYTFGSGTRLTVV.

The genes are TRBV5-4 and TRBJ1-2; 9 positions agree with TRBD1. This CDR3 region has 14 residues. V was clipped by 5 bases and J by 8 bases; unmatched bases: 10. Germline V gene data show CDR1 as SGHNT and CDR2 as YYREEE (reference sequence). The CDR3 coding sequence is TGTGCCAGCAGTTTACAGGGGGCGCCTGGGGGCTACACCTTC. The encoded protein is CASSLQGAPGGYTF.

This chain links TRBV7-9 with TRBJ1-4; TRBD1 matches at 7 bases. With V trimmed by 5 bases and J by 2 bases, 5 bases remained unmatched. The CDR3 covers 15 residues. Germline CDR1 reads SEHNR; CDR2 reads FQNEAQ (reference sequence). The CDR3, as DNA: TGTGCCAGCAGCCTGGCGGGACAGACTAATGAAAAACTGTTTTTT. Translating gives CASSLAGQTNEKLFF.

The chain couples TRBV10-3 to TRBJ2-2; weak D call: TRBD2 (6 bases). V dropped 0 bases and J dropped 4 bases, with 15 bases sitting between them. Per the germline V gene, CDR1 is ENHRY and CDR2 is SYGVKD. The CDR3 loop spans 17 amino acids. CDR3 residues: CAISESRGGVGTGELFF. The CDR3 DNA follows: TGTGCCATCAGTGAGTCGCGTGGAGGGGTAGGCACCGGGGAGCTGTTTTTT.

The rearrangement uses TRBV19 and TRBJ2-2; 7 nucleotides agree with TRBD1. V was pared by 10 bases and J by 0 bases, with 5 bases of the junction left unmatched. The length of the CDR3 is 14 residues. Germline V gene data show CDR1 as LNHDA and CDR2 as SQIVND (reference sequence). The CDR3 spells CATPGTANTGELFF. CDR3 in DNA: TGTGCCACCCCTGGGACAGCGAACACCGGGGAGCTGTTTTTT. The full variable domain, in which reference TRBV19 and TRBJ2-2 provide the parts outside the CDR3, is DGGITQSPKYLFRKEGQNVTLSCEQNLNHDAMYWYRQDPGQGLRLIYYSQIVNDFQKGDIAEGYSVSREKKESFPLTVTSAQKNPTAFYLCATPGTANTGELFFGEGSRLTVL.

The genes are TRBV19 and TRBJ1-3, with D possibly being TRBD1 (6 bases). Germline-derived CDR1 and CDR2 are LNHDA and SQIVND (reference sequence). The CDR3 length is 15 residues. Trimming removed 6 bases from V and 4 bases from J, with 16 bases in between. CDR3 sequence reads: CASRPRGAAGNTIYF. CDR3 DNA sequence: TGTGCCAGTAGACCGCGGGGGGCTGCGGGAAACACCATATATTTT. Full variable domain (missing parts from reference TRBV19 and TRBJ1-3): DGGITQSPKYLFRKEGQNVTLSCEQNLNHDAMYWYRQDPGQGLRLIYYSQIVNDFQKGDIAEGYSVSREKKESFPLTVTSAQKNPTAFYLCASRPRGAAGNTIYFGEGSWLTVV.

A few counts support this clone. The chain uses TRBV29-1 and TRBJ2-5; D unclear. The germline CDR1 and CDR2 sequences are SQVTM and ANQGSEA. Trimming took off 0 bases at V and 5 bases at J, with 10 bases between the two ends. The CDR3 spans 13 residues. CDR3 bases: TGCAGCGTTGAAGAAAGTGGCTTTGAGACCCAGTACTTC. Its translation: CSVEESGFETQYF.

This chain joins TRBV6-5 and TRBJ1-1, with 7 bases identical to TRBD1. This CDR3 is built from 14 residues. Germline V gene data show CDR1 as MNHEY and CDR2 as SVGAGI. The ends lost 4 bases at V and 4 bases at J; junction bases unmatched: 6. CDR3 protein: CASSLQGIGTEAFF. Written as DNA, the CDR3 is TGTGCCAGCAGTTTACAGGGGATCGGCACTGAAGCTTTCTTT.

This sequence joins TRBV10-2 and TRBJ1-4, with TRBD1 matching 8 bases. The CDR3 sequence is 15 residues long. V dropped 0 bases and J dropped 11; count of bases not matched to a gene: 8. Germline-derived CDR1 and CDR2 are WSHSY and SAAADI. The CDR3 nucleotides are TGCGCCAGCAGTGAGTCGCCAGGGGGCACGGGGAAACTGTTTTTT. This encodes CASSESPGGTGKLFF.

This chain links TRBV9 with TRBJ2-5; possibly TRBD1 for D (6 bases). Germline CDR1 reads SGDLS; CDR2 reads YYNGEE. The CDR3 contains 15 residues. Trimming removed 0 bases from V and 2 bases from J, with 11 bases in between. CDR3 coding DNA: TGTGCCAGCAGCGTAGGGGCAGGGGATCAAGAGACCCAGTACTTC. This codes for CASSVGAGDQETQYF.

The rearrangement joins TRBV6-5 to TRBJ2-7, with no clear D. The CDR3 is 14 residues long. The V end lost 5 bases, the J end lost 0 bases, and 11 bases lay between the germline ends. Germline V CDR1 and CDR2: MNHEY, SVGAGI. The CDR3 spells CASSLGGYSYEQYF. The CDR3 coding sequence is TGTGCCAGCAGTCTAGGCGGATACTCCTACGAGCAGTACTTC.

The sample holds a few counts of this clone. The chain uses TRBV2 and TRBJ1-2, with D hard to call. V was cut by 0 bases and J by 4 bases, with 12 bases left in between. Germline values: CDR1 SNHLY, CDR2 FYNNEI. This CDR3 spans 15 amino acids. As DNA, the CDR3 is TGTGCCAGCAGTGAAGCCCCGAGGCTGGGCTATGGCTACACCTTC. As protein: CASSEAPRLGYGYTF.

The chain employs TRBV7-9 and TRBJ2-7; 10 bases are a match to TRBD1. CDR1 is SEHNR and CDR2 is FQNEAQ in the germline V gene (reference sequence). The V gene end was trimmed by 5 bases and the J gene end by 6 bases; junction bases not matched to a gene: 7. The CDR3 is made up of 14 amino acids. This CDR3 reads CASSDRGRISEQYF. The DNA of the CDR3 is TGTGCCAGCAGCGACAGGGGGCGCATTAGCGAGCAGTACTTC.

The chain uses TRBV29-1 and TRBJ1-2; D remains unclear. Germline V gene sequence: CDR1 SQVTM, CDR2 ANQGSEA. V was trimmed by 4 bases and J by 6 bases, leaving 9 bases between them. There are 11 residues in the CDR3. CDR3: CSVVGSDGYTF. In DNA, the CDR3 is TGCAGCGTTGTCGGTTCGGATGGCTACACCTTC.

The gene calls are TRBV5-6 and TRBJ2-1; 9 nucleotides align to TRBD1. V lost 4 bases and J lost 4; bases outside the gene matches: 3. Germline lookup yields CDR1 SGHDT and CDR2 YYEEEE. The CDR3 is 14 amino acids. The CDR3 region has the DNA TGTGCCAGCAGCCCTGGGACAGGGTACAATGAGCAGTTCTTC. It translates to CASSPGTGYNEQFF.

The V and J genes are TRBV2 and TRBJ2-1; the D is unclear. The germline gives CDR1 SNHLY, CDR2 FYNNEI. The CDR3 loop spans 12 amino acids. Trimming took 4 bases from V and 8 from J, leaving 9 bases between them. This chain's CDR3 is CASSVLNYEQFF. The CDR3 nucleotides are TGTGCCAGCAGTGTCCTTAATTATGAGCAGTTCTTC.

This chain links TRBV7-3 with TRBJ2-3, with TRBD2 identical over 9 bases. J was trimmed by 5 bases and V by 2 bases; bases with no gene match: 5. Per germline, CDR1 SGHTA and CDR2 FQGTGA. The CDR3 runs 15 residues. The CDR3 here is CASSLLAGSGDTQYF. The CDR3 DNA is TGTGCCAGCAGCTTACTAGCGGGGTCAGGAGATACGCAGTATTTT.

The chain employs TRBV7-8 and TRBJ2-7; no reliable D call. V lost 1 base, J lost 6 bases, and 16 bases lay in between. Germline-derived CDR1 and CDR2 are SGHVS and FQNEAQ. The CDR3 is made up of 15 amino acids. This CDR3 is CASSLEARNVAEQYF. The CDR3 DNA sequence: TGTGCCAGCAGCTTAGAGGCCAGGAACGTGGCCGAGCAGTACTTC.

V and J are TRBV2 and TRBJ1-3; TRBD1 is a possible D gene (6 bases). CDR3 length: 14 amino acids. Germline-derived CDR1 and CDR2 are SNHLY and FYNNEI. V was cut by 7 bases and J by 0 bases, with 10 bases left in between. The CDR3 loop is CASTGTTSGNTIYF. CDR3 bases: TGTGCCAGCACCGGGACAACCTCTGGAAACACCATATATTTT.